This T cell receptor beta chain comes out of a study of human T cells and chemical hapten exposure. As processed by the authors: Samples ranged from about 23,224 to 690,600 TCRs, with a median of 95,638. TCRdb itself ran the RACE reads through MiXCR, one entry per CDR3 protein. TCRdb assigned the V and J calls; the authors' analysis was not used. The sample records over 300,000 distinct CDR3 sequences, about 5.1% being singletons. The time point denotes: pre-sensitization, week 0. Noted treatment: therapeutic diphenylcyclopropenone sensitization with weekly scalp DPC. This clonotype has only a few counts. CDR1 is MDHEN and CDR2 is SYDVKM in the germline V gene. The CDR3 has 14 residues. V was trimmed by 6 bases and J by 1 base, leaving 12 bases between them.

This rearrangement joins TRBV28 to TRBJ2-5; D may be TRBD1 or TRBD2 (6 bases each). The sequences come from whole blood, collected in connection with sensitization to the hapten diphenylcyclopropenone (DPC). This TCR was sampled from a woman in her fifties or sixties with alopecia areata. Some clones in this sample may be carry-over from other donors' samples. In DNA, the CDR3 is TGTGCCAGCAGCCCCCGGGGGCTCCAAGAGACCCAGTACTTC. Its translation is CASSPRGLQETQYF.